This TCR beta chain stems from a study of CD8 T cells in ankylosing spondylitis. TCRdb re-called the 5' RACE reads through MiXCR, storing one row per CDR3 protein. Among fewer than 180,000 distinct CDR3 sequences listed, under 55% were seen once. The germline CDR1 and CDR2 sequences are MDHEN and SYDVKM. This CDR3 contains 14 residues. V was shortened by 6 bases and J by 5 bases, with 11 bases between the two germline ends. The chain has TRBV28 and TRBJ1-6; D is undetermined. This clonotype was sampled from a male donor with ankylosing spondylitis. What was sequenced was synovial fluid, either unsorted or a sorted T cell fraction (not recorded which). In DNA, the CDR3 is TGTGCCAGCAGGTGGACGGCGAATAATTCACCCCTCCACTTT. This gives the protein CASRWTANNSPLHF.